These T cell receptor beta chains were read from a single sample in a study of human thymus T cells. Assay used: immunoSEQ multiplex PCR; TCRdb lists only in-frame clones, some missing. Of some 120,000 clones listed, more than 90% are singletons. Sequenced: thymus tissue. The origin of the receptors is a boy younger than two with a congenital heart defect but otherwise immunologically healthy. CDR3s include the opening cysteine and the closing phenylalanine or tryptophan. The D gene is left open where the match is weak.

TRBD1 | TRBJ1-2 | TRBV5-5 | TGTGCCAGCAGCCCGTCCCAGGGGGCGCCGGGCTATGGCTACACCTTC | CASSPSQGAPGYGYTF
. | TRBJ1-3 | TRBV4-3 | TGCGCCAGCAGCCAAGTCAGGGGCCCAACTGGAAACACCATATATTTT | CASSQVRGPTGNTIYF
TRBD2 | TRBJ2-1 | TRBV14 | TGTGCCAGCAGCCAGTGGGTAGCGGGGGAAAATGAGCAGTTCTTC | CASSQWVAGENEQFF
. | TRBJ1-1 | TRBV4-3 | TGCGCCAGCAGCCAATCCCCTTTAGGGGGACCACCACCTCGGAACACTGAAGCTTTCTTT | CASSQSPLGGPPPRNTEAFF
TRBD1 | TRBJ2-3 | TRBV30 | TGTGCCTGGACGGGACAGGGGGGAACCCTTAGCACAGATACGCAGTATTTT | CAWTGQGGTLSTDTQYF
. | TRBJ2-5 | TRBV30 | TGTGCCTGGACGGCGGGCAGGGGGGGCGAGACCCAGTACTTC | CAWTAGRGGETQYF
TRBD1 | TRBJ2-6 | TRBV6-6 | TGTGCCAGCACCTCAGGGGGAAACAACGTCCTGACTTTC | CASTSGGNNVLTF
TRBD2 | TRBJ2-1 | TRBV4-1 | TGCGCCAGCAGCCAAGATATTGGGGATGGCGGGGGGGACAATGAGCAGTTCTTC | CASSQDIGDGGGDNEQFF
. | TRBJ1-6 | TRBV28 | TGTGCCAGCCTGAAAGGCACGGGGTATGGTTTGGGAAATTCACCCCTCCACTTT | CASLKGTGYGLGNSPLHF
TRBD2 | TRBJ2-7 | TRBV28 | TGTGCCAGCAGCCGGGGAGGGTCTGAGCAGTACTTC | CASSRGGSEQYF
. | TRBJ2-3 | TRBV2 | TGTGCCAGCAGTGAAACGTTCGAAGGGGAAGCCGATACGCAGTATTTT | CASSETFEGEADTQYF
TRBD2 | TRBJ2-3 | TRBV10-2 | TGCGCCAGCAGTGAGTCGGATGGGACTAGCGGATATTGCACAGATACGCAGTATTTT | CASSESDGTSGYCTDTQYF
. | TRBJ1-1 | TRBV27 | TGTGCCAGCAGTTCGGACGGATTGAACACTGAAGCTTTCTTT | CASSSDGLNTEAFF
TRBD2 | TRBJ2-7 | TRBV13 | TGTGCCAGCAGCTTCGGGGGACTAGACTACGAGCAGTACTTC | CASSFGGLDYEQYF
. | TRBJ1-4 | TRBV5-1 | TGCGCCAGCAGTGAAGGGTTGGTCCGAGGAGCTAATGAAAAACTGTTTTTT | CASSEGLVRGANEKLFF
TRBD2 | TRBJ2-7 | TRBV5-1 | TGCGCCAGCAGCCACGGGGGAGGGTACGAGCAGTACTTC | CASSHGGGYEQYF
TRBD1 | TRBJ1-2 | TRBV5-1 | TGCGCCAGCAGCTCCCAGACAGGGATACTGGATGGCTACACCTTC | CASSSQTGILDGYTF